Listed below are T cell receptor beta chains from one sample, sequenced in a study of vaccination and CD4 T cells after COVID-19. These receptors' antigens are unknown. TCRdb passed the PCR reads through MiXCR, listing each CDR3 protein once. The sample holds about 6,600 distinct CDR3 sequences, 45% seen once. The sequencing sample was made of CD4+ T cells from blood, cultured in vitro. These receptors came from a human donor who had recovered from COVID-19. CDR3s include the opening cysteine and the closing phenylalanine or tryptophan. A D gene is named only where the DNA matches it firmly. Rows may omit the clone size; those that give it use once, few, many or a size class.

size: .; D: .; J: TRBJ1-1; V: TRBV5-4; DNA: TGTGCCAGCAGCTTTGGGGGAAGGATAGGGAACACTGAAGCTTTCTTT; CDR3: CASSFGGRIGNTEAFF
size: medium-sized; D: TRBD2; J: TRBJ2-3; V: TRBV20-1; DNA: TGCAGTGCTAGAGGGGGACTAGCGGGTCTTGATACGCAGTATTTT; CDR3: CSARGGLAGLDTQYF
size: .; D: .; J: TRBJ2-5; V: TRBV4-1; DNA: TGCGCCAGCAGCCAAGGATCGAGAGCCGGCCAGGGAGAGACCCAGTACTTC; CDR3: CASSQGSRAGQGETQYF
size: large; D: TRBD1; J: TRBJ2-2; V: TRBV6-1; DNA: TGTGCCAGCAGAGCGGGACAGGGGTCTCCCGGGGAGCTGTTTTTT; CDR3: CASRAGQGSPGELFF
size: .; D: .; J: TRBJ1-1; V: TRBV30; DNA: TGTGCCTGGAGTCCTGGAAACACTGAAGCTTTCTTT; CDR3: CAWSPGNTEAFF
size: .; D: .; J: TRBJ2-7; V: TRBV20-1; DNA: TGCAGTGCTAGCAGACAGGTGGGGGTCTACGAGCAGTACTTC; CDR3: CSASRQVGVYEQYF
size: few; D: TRBD1; J: TRBJ1-1; V: TRBV20-1; DNA: TGCAGTGCTAGAAGACAGGGTTCGTACACTGAAGCTTTCTTT; CDR3: CSARRQGSYTEAFF
size: once; D: TRBD1; J: TRBJ2-7; V: TRBV7-2; DNA: TGTGCCAGCAGCTTAGTAGGGGGCAGGCTCCTCTACGAGCAGTACTTC; CDR3: CASSLVGGRLLYEQYF
size: few; D: TRBD2; J: TRBJ2-1; V: TRBV20-1; DNA: TGCAGTGCTAGTAGGACTAGCGGGAAAACCTACAATGAGCAGTTCTTC; CDR3: CSASRTSGKTYNEQFF
size: few; D: .; J: TRBJ2-2; V: TRBV6-1; DNA: TGTGCCAGCACCATCGTGATACCCAACACCGGGGAGCTGTTTTTT; CDR3: CASTIVIPNTGELFF
size: .; D: .; J: TRBJ1-2; V: TRBV2; DNA: TGTGCCAGCAGCGAATTTGACAGGAACTATGGCTACACCTTC; CDR3: CASSEFDRNYGYTF
size: .; D: .; J: TRBJ2-1; V: TRBV20-1; DNA: TGCAGTGCTAGAGATCTGCGGGATCACTCCTACAATGAGCAGTTCTTC; CDR3: CSARDLRDHSYNEQFF
size: .; D: TRBD1; J: TRBJ1-4; V: TRBV7-2; DNA: TGTGCCAGCAGCCCCCCGGGACAGGATAATGAAAAACTGTTTTTT; CDR3: CASSPPGQDNEKLFF
size: few; D: .; J: TRBJ1-1; V: TRBV6-1; DNA: TGTGCCAGCGGGCTGGGGTTTATTGACACTGAAGCTTTCTTT; CDR3: CASGLGFIDTEAFF
size: .; D: TRBD1; J: TRBJ2-1; V: TRBV5-4; DNA: TGTGCCAGCAGCTCCGGACAGGTCTACAATGAGCAGTTCTTC; CDR3: CASSSGQVYNEQFF
size: .; D: .; J: TRBJ1-2; V: TRBV4-1; DNA: TGCGCCAGCAGCCAAGGAACCAGACCCTATGGCTACACCTTC; CDR3: CASSQGTRPYGYTF
size: .; D: TRBD1; J: TRBJ1-2; V: TRBV20-1; DNA: TGCAGTGCTGGCACCGGGACAGGGTATGGCTATGGCTACACCTTC; CDR3: CSAGTGTGYGYGYTF
size: .; D: TRBD2; J: TRBJ2-1; V: TRBV20-1; DNA: TGCAGTGCTAGAGATTCGGGGGGGCTGGGCAATGAGCAGTTCTTC; CDR3: CSARDSGGLGNEQFF
size: .; D: TRBD2; J: TRBJ2-7; V: TRBV7-9; DNA: TGTGCCAGCAGCCCTCTAGCGGACCACTCCTACGAGCAGTACTTC; CDR3: CASSPLADHSYEQYF
size: .; D: TRBD2; J: TRBJ2-1; V: TRBV14; DNA: TGTGCCAGCAGCCTCGGACTAGCGGGGGTCAATGAGCAGTTCTTC; CDR3: CASSLGLAGVNEQFF
size: .; D: .; J: TRBJ1-3; V: TRBV2; DNA: TGTGCCACACGGAGCTCTGGAAACACCATATATTTT; CDR3: CATRSSGNTIYF
size: medium-sized; D: TRBD1; J: TRBJ1-2; V: TRBV27; DNA: TGTGCCAGCAGTGCGGGACAGGGGATTTATGGCTACACCTTC; CDR3: CASSAGQGIYGYTF
size: .; D: TRBD1; J: TRBJ1-2; V: TRBV30; DNA: TGTGCCTGGAGGACCGATCAGACCCCCAAACAGACTAGACAGGGCAGGGGCTATGGCTACACCTTC; CDR3: CAWRTDQTPKQTRQGRGYGYTF
size: .; D: .; J: TRBJ1-1; V: TRBV20-1; DNA: TGCAGTGCTAGGCCCCCGGACGCTGAAGCTTTCTTT; CDR3: CSARPPDAEAFF
size: .; D: .; J: TRBJ1-4; V: TRBV20-1; DNA: TGCAGTGCTAGAGCCCCAGGGGCCGGGGCAACTAATGAAAAACTGTTTTTT; CDR3: CSARAPGAGATNEKLFF
size: .; D: .; J: TRBJ2-2; V: TRBV5-1; DNA: TGCGCCAGCAGCTTGGCCGACACCGGGGAGCTGTTTTTT; CDR3: CASSLADTGELFF
size: .; D: .; J: TRBJ1-1; V: TRBV11-3; DNA: TGTGCCAGCAGCCTGAATTCGAGGGGAGGCGGCACTGAAGCTTTCTTT; CDR3: CASSLNSRGGGTEAFF
size: .; D: TRBD2; J: TRBJ2-1; V: TRBV20-1; DNA: TGCAGTGCTAGCGGACTAGCGGGAGGGCCAATCGAGCAGTTCTTC; CDR3: CSASGLAGGPIEQFF
size: few; D: .; J: TRBJ1-2; V: TRBV20-1; DNA: TGCAGTGCTAGACGGGACAACTATGGCTACACCTTC; CDR3: CSARRDNYGYTF
size: few; D: TRBD2; J: TRBJ2-1; V: TRBV7-8; DNA: TGTGCCAGCATGGGGCGGGAGGTAGGTGAGCAGTTCTTC; CDR3: CASMGREVGEQFF
size: few; D: .; J: TRBJ1-2; V: TRBV20-1; DNA: TGCAGTGCTAGAGCGTCCCGGGGGCTGAAGTTCTATGGCTACACCTTC; CDR3: CSARASRGLKFYGYTF
size: .; D: .; J: TRBJ2-6; V: TRBV27; DNA: TGTGCCAGCAGTTTTCACAAGGAACAGGTATCTGGGGCCAACGTCCTGACTTTC; CDR3: CASSFHKEQVSGANVLTF
size: once; D: TRBD2; J: TRBJ2-1; V: TRBV20-1; DNA: TGCAGTGCCTTTAGCGGGTCTCTTCTTGGCTCCTACAATGAGCAGTTCTTC; CDR3: CSAFSGSLLGSYNEQFF
size: few; D: .; J: TRBJ1-5; V: TRBV24-1; DNA: TGTGCCACCAGCCCCAGACCTTACGGGCAGCCCCAGCATTTT; CDR3: CATSPRPYGQPQHF
size: large; D: .; J: TRBJ1-2; V: TRBV6-2/TRBV6-3; DNA: TGTGCCAGCAGTGACCCAGGGGAGTATGGCTACACCTTC; CDR3: CASSDPGEYGYTF
size: .; D: .; J: TRBJ2-7; V: TRBV6-1; DNA: TGTGCCAGCAGGAGAAGCGCCGACTACGAGCAGTACTTC; CDR3: CASRRSADYEQYF
size: medium-sized; D: TRBD2; J: TRBJ2-5; V: TRBV5-4; DNA: TGTGCCAGCAGCCGGACCGGGACAGGGACTAGCGGGATAGAAGAGACCCAGTACTTC; CDR3: CASSRTGTGTSGIEETQYF
size: .; D: .; J: TRBJ1-5; V: TRBV6-1; DNA: TGTGCCAGCAGTGACGGTTGGGGCAGGGCCCATAGCAATCAGCCCCAGCATTTT; CDR3: CASSDGWGRAHSNQPQHF
size: .; D: .; J: TRBJ2-3; V: TRBV20-1; DNA: TGCAGTGCTAGTCGCACAGATACGCAGTATTTT; CDR3: CSASRTDTQYF
size: .; D: .; J: TRBJ1-2; V: TRBV20-1; DNA: TGCAGTGCTAGTATCCTGGGCAGAGGTGGCTACACCTTC; CDR3: CSASILGRGGYTF
size: few; D: .; J: TRBJ2-5; V: TRBV6-1; DNA: TGTGCCAGCAGCCCCCAACGCCCAATCCTGGAGACCCAGTACTTC; CDR3: CASSPQRPILETQYF
size: once; D: .; J: TRBJ2-5; V: TRBV20-1; DNA: TGCAGTGCTAGAGCTCCTCAGCAAGAGACCCAGTACTTC; CDR3: CSARAPQQETQYF
size: .; D: .; J: TRBJ2-5; V: TRBV6-1; DNA: TGTGCCAGCAACCACTTTAGTGAGACCCAGTACTTC; CDR3: CASNHFSETQYF
size: .; D: TRBD2; J: TRBJ2-3; V: TRBV7-2; DNA: TGTGCCAGCAGCTTAGTCCCTAGCGGGGTTAGCACAGATACGCAGTATTTT; CDR3: CASSLVPSGVSTDTQYF
size: .; D: .; J: TRBJ1-1; V: TRBV7-8; DNA: TGTGCCAGCAGCTCCCCCGAAGGGGTACACACACCCCTTGAAGCTTTCTTT; CDR3: CASSSPEGVHTPLEAFF
size: few; D: TRBD1; J: TRBJ1-1; V: TRBV18; DNA: TGTGCCAGCTCACAGTCTCAGGGGGAGCGCGCTTTCTTT; CDR3: CASSQSQGERAFF
size: few; D: .; J: TRBJ1-1; V: TRBV7-3; DNA: TGTGCCAGCAGCTTAAGCGGTATGCGGGACGAAGCTTTCTTT; CDR3: CASSLSGMRDEAFF
size: .; D: TRBD2; J: TRBJ2-1; V: TRBV12-3/TRBV12-4; DNA: TGTGCCAGCAGTTTTAAGCCCCATTTTGTAGCGGGAGTTAGGGGGGGGCCTAACAATGAGCAGTTCTTC; CDR3: CASSFKPHFVAGVRGGPNNEQFF
size: few; D: .; J: TRBJ1-2; V: TRBV5-1; DNA: TGCGCCAGCAGGGAGCAAGCTAACTATGGCTACACCTTC; CDR3: CASREQANYGYTF